Listed below are T cell receptor beta chains from one sample, sequenced in a study of identical twins. TCRdb processed the 5' RACE reads anew with MiXCR; each CDR3 protein has one entry. The table includes about 700,000 distinct CDR3 sequences, 8.5% to 9.5% detected once. This same sample was also taken into another study, of yellow fever vaccine responses in identical twins.

Sequenced material: PBMCs. The receptors stem from a woman aged 18-30 years in good health. Both conserved end residues are part of each CDR3. The D gene is left open where the match is weak. Size is stated for part of the rows, as once, few or many counts, or as a class when the clone is expanded.

abundance: -; d_gene: -; j_gene: TRBJ2-7; v_gene: TRBV29-1; CDR3aa: CSVGQPYEQYF; CDR3nt: TGCAGCGTTGGGCAGCCCTACGAGCAGTACTTC
abundance: -; d_gene: TRBD2; j_gene: TRBJ2-1; v_gene: TRBV4-3; CDR3aa: CASSQDKTSGHNEQFF; CDR3nt: TGCGCCAGCAGCCAAGATAAAACTAGCGGGCACAATGAGCAGTTCTTC
abundance: few; d_gene: -; j_gene: TRBJ2-1; v_gene: TRBV7-9; CDR3aa: CASSIGGTEQFF; CDR3nt: TGTGCCAGCAGCATAGGCGGGACCGAGCAGTTCTTC
abundance: few; d_gene: -; j_gene: TRBJ2-1; v_gene: TRBV3-1; CDR3aa: CASSRIGGSSYNEQFF; CDR3nt: TGTGCCAGCAGCCGTATCGGGGGTAGCTCCTACAATGAGCAGTTCTTC
abundance: few; d_gene: -; j_gene: TRBJ2-3; v_gene: TRBV7-9; CDR3aa: CASSLLAERDTQYF; CDR3nt: TGTGCCAGCAGCCTTCTCGCGGAGCGGGATACGCAGTATTTT
abundance: few; d_gene: -; j_gene: TRBJ2-2; v_gene: TRBV11-3; CDR3aa: CASSYSMGETGELFF; CDR3nt: TGTGCCAGCAGCTACTCCATGGGGGAGACCGGGGAGCTGTTTTTT
abundance: many; d_gene: -; j_gene: TRBJ2-7; v_gene: TRBV5-1; CDR3aa: CASSLEREQYF; CDR3nt: TGCGCCAGCAGCTTGGAGCGGGAGCAGTACTTC
abundance: -; d_gene: TRBD2; j_gene: TRBJ2-1; v_gene: TRBV20-1; CDR3aa: CSARGEWTSGRQEQFF; CDR3nt: TGCAGTGCTAGAGGGGAATGGACTAGCGGGAGGCAGGAGCAGTTCTTC
abundance: many; d_gene: TRBD1; j_gene: TRBJ2-7; v_gene: TRBV5-5; CDR3aa: CASSPLRGRSIVYEQYF; CDR3nt: TGTGCCAGCAGCCCCCTTAGGGGGCGGAGTATAGTCTACGAGCAGTACTTC
abundance: many; d_gene: TRBD1; j_gene: TRBJ1-1; v_gene: TRBV14; CDR3aa: CASSQLAGQGDDTEAFF; CDR3nt: TGTGCCAGCAGCCAACTCGCAGGACAGGGGGATGATACTGAAGCTTTCTTT
abundance: many; d_gene: TRBD2; j_gene: TRBJ2-1; v_gene: TRBV12-3/TRBV12-4; CDR3aa: CASSGPLAGGPGEQFF; CDR3nt: TGTGCCAGCAGTGGACCACTAGCGGGAGGGCCAGGGGAGCAGTTCTTC
abundance: -; d_gene: -; j_gene: TRBJ2-5; v_gene: TRBV12-5; CDR3aa: CASGLDSGGGTQETQYF; CDR3nt: TGTGCTAGTGGTTTGGACTCAGGAGGGGGCACCCAAGAGACCCAGTACTTC
abundance: few; d_gene: -; j_gene: TRBJ2-5; v_gene: TRBV7-6; CDR3aa: CASTWEAQETQYF; CDR3nt: TGTGCCAGCACCTGGGAGGCTCAAGAGACCCAGTACTTC
abundance: many; d_gene: -; j_gene: TRBJ2-1; v_gene: TRBV5-1; CDR3aa: CASSLAGQGNEQFF; CDR3nt: TGCGCCAGCAGCCTCGCGGGGCAGGGCAATGAGCAGTTCTTC
abundance: -; d_gene: TRBD1; j_gene: TRBJ2-3; v_gene: TRBV27; CDR3aa: CASSIGTAHTDTQYF; CDR3nt: TGTGCCAGCAGTATAGGGACAGCACACACAGATACGCAGTATTTT
abundance: many; d_gene: TRBD1; j_gene: TRBJ1-5; v_gene: TRBV7-9; CDR3aa: CASSYRGSNQPQHF; CDR3nt: TGTGCCAGCAGCTACAGGGGAAGCAATCAGCCCCAGCATTTT
abundance: -; d_gene: -; j_gene: TRBJ2-3; v_gene: TRBV7-2; CDR3aa: CASSLVAGAVADTQYF; CDR3nt: TGTGCCAGCAGCTTAGTGGCGGGGGCTGTCGCAGATACGCAGTATTTT
abundance: few; d_gene: -; j_gene: TRBJ1-5; v_gene: TRBV7-9; CDR3aa: CASRQGADEIQHF; CDR3nt: TGTGCCAGCAGACAAGGAGCGGACGAGATACAGCATTTT
abundance: -; d_gene: -; j_gene: TRBJ2-1; v_gene: TRBV29-1; CDR3aa: CSVKEDSYNERFF; CDR3nt: TGCAGCGTTAAGGAGGACTCCTACAATGAGCGGTTCTTC
abundance: -; d_gene: -; j_gene: TRBJ2-7; v_gene: TRBV5-5; CDR3aa: CASSLDVRYEQYF; CDR3nt: TGTGCCAGCAGCTTGGACGTCCGCTACGAGCAGTACTTC
abundance: -; d_gene: TRBD1; j_gene: TRBJ2-3; v_gene: TRBV24-1; CDR3aa: CATSHQLGQSSTDTQYF; CDR3nt: TGTGCCACCAGCCACCAATTGGGACAGTCTAGCACAGATACGCAGTATTTT
abundance: many; d_gene: -; j_gene: TRBJ1-5; v_gene: TRBV5-1; CDR3aa: CASSLDSYSNQPQHF; CDR3nt: TGCGCCAGCAGCTTGGACAGCTATAGCAATCAGCCCCAGCATTTT
abundance: -; d_gene: -; j_gene: TRBJ2-5; v_gene: TRBV6-2/TRBV6-3; CDR3aa: CASTTRGLQETQYF; CDR3nt: TGTGCCAGCACCACACGGGGACTCCAAGAGACCCAGTACTTC
abundance: -; d_gene: TRBD1; j_gene: TRBJ2-2; v_gene: TRBV9; CDR3aa: CASSPPGQGSTGELFF; CDR3nt: TGTGCCAGCAGCCCCCCGGGACAGGGCTCGACCGGGGAGCTGTTTTTT
abundance: many; d_gene: TRBD2; j_gene: TRBJ2-5; v_gene: TRBV4-2; CDR3aa: CASSQANVVGGVQETQYF; CDR3nt: TGTGCCAGCAGCCAAGCAAACGTAGTTGGGGGGGTCCAAGAGACCCAGTACTTC
abundance: few; d_gene: -; j_gene: TRBJ2-3; v_gene: TRBV12-3/TRBV12-4; CDR3aa: CASSLTRGGPDTQYF; CDR3nt: TGTGCCAGCAGTTTGACTCGCGGGGGCCCAGATACGCAGTATTTT
abundance: -; d_gene: TRBD1; j_gene: TRBJ1-5; v_gene: TRBV12-3/TRBV12-4; CDR3aa: CASRPSGQGFVGNQPQHF; CDR3nt: TGTGCCAGCAGGCCAAGTGGACAGGGGTTTGTAGGCAATCAGCCCCAGCATTTT
abundance: many; d_gene: -; j_gene: TRBJ2-7; v_gene: TRBV10-3; CDR3aa: CAISGDPEYEQYF; CDR3nt: TGTGCCATCAGTGGGGACCCCGAATACGAGCAGTACTTC
abundance: few; d_gene: -; j_gene: TRBJ1-1; v_gene: TRBV5-1; CDR3aa: CASSEPQGEAFF; CDR3nt: TGCGCCAGCAGCGAGCCACAGGGTGAAGCTTTCTTT
abundance: many; d_gene: TRBD1; j_gene: TRBJ2-7; v_gene: TRBV5-1; CDR3aa: CASSLRQGFYEQYF; CDR3nt: TGCGCCAGCAGCTTGAGACAGGGATTCTACGAGCAGTACTTC
abundance: few; d_gene: TRBD1; j_gene: TRBJ2-7; v_gene: TRBV5-1; CDR3aa: CASSLSLGGPLKTYGQYF; CDR3nt: TGCGCCAGCAGCTTGTCGTTAGGGGGCCCACTAAAGACTTACGGGCAGTACTTC
abundance: few; d_gene: -; j_gene: TRBJ2-7; v_gene: TRBV25-1; CDR3aa: CASSGTGQYEQYF; CDR3nt: TGTGCCAGCAGTGGGACCGGACAGTACGAGCAGTACTTC
abundance: -; d_gene: -; j_gene: TRBJ2-3; v_gene: TRBV5-6; CDR3aa: CASSWGGLIISSTDTQYF; CDR3nt: TGTGCCAGCAGCTGGGGAGGTTTGATTATATCTAGCACAGATACGCAGTATTTT
abundance: -; d_gene: TRBD2; j_gene: TRBJ2-5; v_gene: TRBV10-3; CDR3aa: CATKAAGGKETQYF; CDR3nt: TGTGCCACCAAGGCGGCGGGGGGGAAAGAGACCCAGTACTTC
abundance: -; d_gene: TRBD2; j_gene: TRBJ2-7; v_gene: TRBV6-1; CDR3aa: CASSPGTSGRYYEQYF; CDR3nt: TGTGCCAGCAGTCCGGGGACTAGCGGGCGGTACTACGAGCAGTACTTC
abundance: -; d_gene: -; j_gene: TRBJ2-3; v_gene: TRBV9; CDR3aa: CASSFEGGSDTQYF; CDR3nt: TGTGCCAGCAGCTTCGAGGGGGGTTCAGATACGCAGTATTTT
abundance: few; d_gene: -; j_gene: TRBJ2-7; v_gene: TRBV20-1; CDR3aa: CSARGPTEQYF; CDR3nt: TGCAGTGCTAGAGGGCCCACCGAGCAGTACTTC
abundance: few; d_gene: -; j_gene: TRBJ2-7; v_gene: TRBV20-1; CDR3aa: CSAQTTAHEQYF; CDR3nt: TGCAGTGCCCAAACGACGGCACACGAGCAGTACTTC
abundance: many; d_gene: -; j_gene: TRBJ2-7; v_gene: TRBV18; CDR3aa: CASSPLAREQYF; CDR3nt: TGTGCCAGCTCACCGCTAGCGCGCGAGCAGTACTTC
abundance: many; d_gene: TRBD1; j_gene: TRBJ2-3; v_gene: TRBV7-9; CDR3aa: CASRTDRGGDTQYF; CDR3nt: TGTGCCAGCAGGACCGACAGGGGGGGAGATACGCAGTATTTT
abundance: few; d_gene: TRBD2; j_gene: TRBJ2-7; v_gene: TRBV25-1; CDR3aa: CASGLAGDFYEQYF; CDR3nt: TGTGCCAGCGGATTAGCGGGAGACTTCTACGAGCAGTACTTC
abundance: -; d_gene: TRBD2; j_gene: TRBJ2-4; v_gene: TRBV5-1; CDR3aa: CASSLREGNIQYF; CDR3nt: TGCGCCAGCAGCTTAAGGGAGGGGAACATTCAGTACTTC